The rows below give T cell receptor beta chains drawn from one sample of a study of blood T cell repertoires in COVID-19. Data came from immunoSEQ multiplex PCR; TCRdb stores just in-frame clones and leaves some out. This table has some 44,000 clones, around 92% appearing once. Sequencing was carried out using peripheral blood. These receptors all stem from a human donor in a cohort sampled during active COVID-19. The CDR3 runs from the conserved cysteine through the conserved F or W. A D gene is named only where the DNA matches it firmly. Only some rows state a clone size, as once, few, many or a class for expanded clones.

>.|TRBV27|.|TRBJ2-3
CASSFIVTDTQYF
TGTGCCAGCAGTTTTATCGTCACAGATACGCAGTATTTT
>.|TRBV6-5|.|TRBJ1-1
CASRHMNTEAFF
TGTGCCAGCAGACATATGAACACTGAAGCTTTCTTT
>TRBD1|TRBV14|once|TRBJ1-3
CASSQPGTGVGNTIYF
TGTGCCAGCAGCCAACCCGGGACAGGGGTTGGAAACACCATATATTTT
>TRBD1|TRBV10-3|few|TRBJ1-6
CAISDRVNRSPLHF
TGTGCCATCAGCGACAGGGTCAACAGATCACCCCTCCACTTT
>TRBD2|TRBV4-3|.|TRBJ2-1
CASSQDLWTSGRSGEQFF
TGCGCCAGCAGCCAAGACCTATGGACTAGCGGGAGATCGGGTGAGCAGTTCTTC
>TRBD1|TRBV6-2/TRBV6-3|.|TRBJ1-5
CASSASDRGPQPQHF
TGTGCCAGCAGTGCTTCGGACAGGGGACCTCAGCCCCAGCATTTT
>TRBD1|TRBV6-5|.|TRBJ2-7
CASGTGVLYEQYF
TGTGCCAGCGGCACAGGGGTTTTGTACGAGCAGTACTTC
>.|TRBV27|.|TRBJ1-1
CASSTGSANTEAFF
TGTGCCAGCAGTACAGGGAGTGCGAACACTGAAGCTTTCTTT
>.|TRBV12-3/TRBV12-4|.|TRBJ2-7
CASSFVGREQYF
TGTGCCAGCAGTTTTGTGGGCAGGGAGCAGTACTTC
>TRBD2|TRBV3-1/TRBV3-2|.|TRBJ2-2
CASSPPGLAGTGELFF
TGTGCCAGCAGCCCGCCGGGCCTAGCGGGGACCGGGGAGCTGTTTTTT
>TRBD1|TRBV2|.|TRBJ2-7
CASRIDRAGVYEQYF
TGTGCCAGCAGAATCGACAGGGCTGGAGTCTACGAGCAGTACTTC
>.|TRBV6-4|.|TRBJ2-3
CASSEGGGTDTQYF
TGTGCCAGCAGTGAAGGAGGGGGCACAGATACGCAGTATTTT
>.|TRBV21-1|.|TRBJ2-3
CASTYTDTQYF
TGTGCCAGCACCTACACAGATACGCAGTATTTT
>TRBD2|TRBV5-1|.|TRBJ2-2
CASNPGGPTGELFF
TGCGCCAGTAACCCGGGGGGGCCTACCGGGGAGCTGTTTTTT
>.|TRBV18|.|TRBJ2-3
CASSPADRPARTQYF
TGTGCCAGCTCACCCGCTGACCGACCAGCTAGGACGCAGTATTTT
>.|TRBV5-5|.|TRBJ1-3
CASRRSPGEHSGNTIYF
TGTGCCAGCAGGCGATCACCCGGGGAGCATTCTGGAAACACCATATATTTT
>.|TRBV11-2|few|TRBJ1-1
CASSLGAGRTEAFF
TGTGCCAGCAGCTTAGGGGCCGGGAGGACTGAAGCTTTCTTT
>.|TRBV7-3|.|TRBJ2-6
CASSSLGSGANVLTF
TGTGCCAGCAGCTCCCTCGGCTCTGGGGCCAACGTCCTGACTTTC
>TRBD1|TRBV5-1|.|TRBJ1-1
CASSLDTTGSVYTEAFF
TGCGCCAGCAGCTTGGATACGACAGGGAGTGTTTACACTGAAGCTTTCTTT
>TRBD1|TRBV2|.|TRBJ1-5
CASVMTGGQPQHF
TGTGCCAGCGTTATGACAGGGGGCCAGCCCCAGCATTTT
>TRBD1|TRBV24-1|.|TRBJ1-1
CATSDLGDSEAFF
TGTGCCACCAGTGATTTGGGGGACAGCGAAGCTTTCTTT
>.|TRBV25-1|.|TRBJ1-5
CASSESGRGNQPQHF
TGTGCCAGCAGTGAATCGGGCAGGGGCAATCAGCCCCAGCATTTT
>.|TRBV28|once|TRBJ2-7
CASSEGVEQYF
TGTGCCAGCAGTGAAGGGGTCGAGCAGTACTTC
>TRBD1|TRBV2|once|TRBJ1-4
CASSDPGQEPNEKLFF
TGTGCCAGCAGCGATCCGGGACAGGAGCCTAATGAAAAACTGTTTTTT
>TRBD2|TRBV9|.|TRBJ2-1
CASSVSGRAGGNEQFF
TGTGCCAGCAGCGTCTCAGGAAGGGCGGGGGGGAATGAGCAGTTCTTC
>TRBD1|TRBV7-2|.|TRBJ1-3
CATFGSQGGSLYF
TGTGCCACCTTCGGTAGCCAGGGGGGATCCCTGTATTTT
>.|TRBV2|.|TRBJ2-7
CATRGTPFYEQYF
TGTGCCACTCGCGGGACCCCGTTCTACGAGCAGTACTTC
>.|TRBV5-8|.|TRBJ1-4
CASSLTDPLIFATNEKLFF
TGTGCCAGCAGCTTGACAGACCCTCTGATCTTTGCAACTAATGAAAAACTGTTTTTT
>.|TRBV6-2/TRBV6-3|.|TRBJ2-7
CASSPANPEQYF
TGTGCCAGCAGCCCGGCCAATCCAGAGCAGTACTTC
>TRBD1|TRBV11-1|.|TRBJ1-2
CASSPTGRYGYTF
TGTGCCAGCAGCCCGACAGGGAGGTACGGCTACACCTTC
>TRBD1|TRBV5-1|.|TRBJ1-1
CASSPGQGTEAFF
TGCGCCAGCAGCCCCGGACAGGGGACTGAAGCTTTCTTT
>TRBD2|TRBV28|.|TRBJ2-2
CAPGGGGTGELFF
TGTGCCCCGGGGGGGGGCGGGACCGGGGAGCTGTTTTTT
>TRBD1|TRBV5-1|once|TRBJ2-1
CASREGQGSYNEQFF
TGCGCCAGCAGGGAAGGACAGGGCTCCTACAATGAGCAGTTCTTC
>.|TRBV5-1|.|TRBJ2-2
CASRYPRGGELFF
TGCGCCAGCAGATATCCACGAGGCGGGGAGCTGTTTTTT
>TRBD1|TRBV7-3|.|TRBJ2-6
CASSLTGDLGANVLTF
TGTGCCAGCAGCTTGACAGGGGATCTGGGGGCCAACGTCCTGACTTTC
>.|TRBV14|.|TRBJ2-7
CASSQGAHEQYF
TGTGCCAGCAGCCAAGGGGCACACGAGCAGTACTTC
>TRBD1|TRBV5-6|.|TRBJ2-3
CASSMGTVTDTQYF
TGTGCCAGCAGCATGGGGACAGTCACAGATACGCAGTATTTT
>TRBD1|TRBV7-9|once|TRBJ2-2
CASSGRQGKNTGELFF
TGTGCCAGCAGCGGGCGACAGGGGAAGAACACCGGGGAGCTGTTTTTT
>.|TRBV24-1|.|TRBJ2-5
CATSPTSSQETQYF
TGTGCCACCAGCCCAACTAGCTCCCAAGAGACCCAGTACTTC
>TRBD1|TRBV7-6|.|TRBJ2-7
CASSPGTGESYEQYF
TGTGCCAGCAGCCCAGGGACAGGGGAATCCTACGAGCAGTACTTC
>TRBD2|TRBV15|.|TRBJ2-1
CATSRTSGTRNEQFF
TGTGCCACCAGCAGGACTAGCGGGACGCGGAATGAGCAGTTCTTC
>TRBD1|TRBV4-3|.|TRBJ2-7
CASSPGGQAISYEQYF
TGCGCCAGCAGCCCAGGGGGACAGGCCATCTCCTACGAGCAGTACTTC
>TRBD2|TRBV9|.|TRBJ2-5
CASSPPGLAGVRTQYF
TGTGCCAGCAGCCCTCCGGGACTAGCGGGGGTAAGGACCCAGTACTTC
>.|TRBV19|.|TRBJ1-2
CASTPDSYGYTF
TGTGCCAGTACCCCAGACAGTTATGGCTACACCTTC
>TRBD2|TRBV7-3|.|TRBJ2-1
CASSRTSQGEQFF
TGTGCCAGCAGCCGGACTAGTCAGGGTGAGCAGTTCTTC
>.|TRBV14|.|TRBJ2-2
CASSQGLHTGELFF
TGTGCCAGCAGTCAGGGGCTGCACACCGGGGAGCTGTTTTTT
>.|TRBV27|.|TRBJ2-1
CASRRGVLVEQFF
TGTGCCAGCCGCCGGGGAGTTCTCGTTGAGCAGTTCTTC
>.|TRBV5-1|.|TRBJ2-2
CASSLSGVAGELFF
TGCGCCAGCAGCTTGTCCGGGGTAGCCGGGGAGCTGTTTTTT
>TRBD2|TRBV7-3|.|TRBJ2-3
CASSLPPGLAGDTDTQYF
TGTGCCAGCAGCTTACCCCCTGGACTAGCGGGAGACACAGATACGCAGTATTTT
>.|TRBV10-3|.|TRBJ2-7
CAISHPSSGEQYF
TGTGCCATCAGTCACCCGTCTTCGGGGGAGCAGTACTTC
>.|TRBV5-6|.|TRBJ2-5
CASSLFGHQYF
TGTGCCAGCAGCTTATTTGGGCACCAGTACTTC
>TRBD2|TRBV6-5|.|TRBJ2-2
CASPGLAGNTGELFF
TGTGCCAGCCCGGGACTAGCGGGGAACACCGGGGAGCTGTTTTTT
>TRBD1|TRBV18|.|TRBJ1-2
CASSPTGVYGYTF
TGTGCCAGCTCACCGACAGGGGTTTATGGCTACACCTTC